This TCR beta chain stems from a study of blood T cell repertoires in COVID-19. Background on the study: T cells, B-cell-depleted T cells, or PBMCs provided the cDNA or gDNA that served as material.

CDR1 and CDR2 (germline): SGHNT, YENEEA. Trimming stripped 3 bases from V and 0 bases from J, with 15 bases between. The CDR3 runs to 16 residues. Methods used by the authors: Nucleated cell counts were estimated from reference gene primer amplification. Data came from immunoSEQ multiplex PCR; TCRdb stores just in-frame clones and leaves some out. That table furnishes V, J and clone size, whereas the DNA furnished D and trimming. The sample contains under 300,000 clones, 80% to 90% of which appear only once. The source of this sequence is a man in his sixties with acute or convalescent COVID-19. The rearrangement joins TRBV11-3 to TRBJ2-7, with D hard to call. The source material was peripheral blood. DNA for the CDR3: TGTGCCAGCAGCTTGTCCGGTACGATGGTCTCCTACGAGCAGTACTTC. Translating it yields CASSLSGTMVSYEQYF. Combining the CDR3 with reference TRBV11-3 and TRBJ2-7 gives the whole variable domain EAGVVQSPRYKIIEKKQPVAFWCNPISGHNTLYWYLQNLGQGPELLIRYENEEAVDDSQLPKDRFSAERLKGVDSTLKIQPAELGDSAVYLCASSLSGTMVSYEQYFGPGTRLTVT.